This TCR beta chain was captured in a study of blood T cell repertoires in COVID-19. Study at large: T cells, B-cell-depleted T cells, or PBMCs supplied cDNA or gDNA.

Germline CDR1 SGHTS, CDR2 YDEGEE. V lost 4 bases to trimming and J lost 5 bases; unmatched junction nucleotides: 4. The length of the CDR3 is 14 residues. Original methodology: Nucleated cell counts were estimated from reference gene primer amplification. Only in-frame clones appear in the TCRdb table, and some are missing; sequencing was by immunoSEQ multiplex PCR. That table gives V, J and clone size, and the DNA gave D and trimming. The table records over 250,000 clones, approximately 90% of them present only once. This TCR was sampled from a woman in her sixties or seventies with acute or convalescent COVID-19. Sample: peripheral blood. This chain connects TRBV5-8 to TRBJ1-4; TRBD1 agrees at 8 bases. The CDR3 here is CASSPRDRNEKLFF. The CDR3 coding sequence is TGTGCCAGCAGCCCGCGGGACAGGAATGAAAAACTGTTTTTT.